One TCR beta chain is described in this entry. Which antigen it targets is not known. The record has no base qualities; no much larger clone is one base away. V is cut back by 2 bases and J by 6 bases, with 3 bases in the junction unmatched. The cysteine opens and the phenylalanine closes a CDR3 of 15 amino acids. Of all the DNA, just the CDR3 is kept, 45 bases in frame from base 1. From a lookup of the germline V gene, CDR1 and CDR2 are MNHEY and SVGAGI. This entry belongs to a study of graft-versus-host responses after intestinal transplantation (dated by TCRdb to the early 2020s). The study in broad terms: Recipients received multivisceral, liver-intestinal, or isolated intestinal transplants. All recipients received anti-thymocyte globulin induction followed by maintenance tacrolimus and steroids for approximately 3 years. After intestinal transplantation, graft-versus-host and host-versus-graft alloreactive T cell clones in the graft, circulation and bone marrow were tracked using bulk TCR-beta CDR3 sequencing. Alloreactive clones were identified by sequencing pre-transplant mixed lymphocyte reaction products and comparing these products with unstimulated pre-transplant donor and recipient T cells. Of the approximately 24 intestinal transplant recipients enrolled in the cohort, one of whom was a retransplant, a few patients without pretransplant specimens were excluded. Donor T cell macrochimerism was defined as a peak of at least 4% donor T cells among recipient peripheral blood mononuclear cells. Rather than going through the commercial service, samples from a few later patients were sequenced in-house on an Illumina MiSeq and processed with MiXCR.

Blood samples were collected up to 4 times in the first month after transplant and then at least monthly when available. The library was prepared using the immunoSEQ multiplex PCR assay. Adaptive Biotechnologies carried out high-throughput TCR-beta CDR3 sequencing of genomic DNA for most patients. The study's own analysis went as follows. TCR sequencing data were retrieved from Adaptive's ImmunoSEQ software for about 17 patients, whereas a few other patients were processed with MiXCR and VDJtools. Because the origin of CDR3 nucleotide sequences shared between donor and recipient could not be assigned, those sequences were removed. Alloreactive clones required at least 2-fold expansion over unstimulated cells and minimum CFSE-low frequency of 0.002% (template counts) or 0.001% (read counts). Clones were considered mappable if detected in sequenced pre-transplant spleen, lymph node, or MLR CFSE-low populations of the donor or recipient. The cumulative frequency of alloreactive clones was calculated as a percentage of all sequences, weighted by copy number. Held by TCRdb, this immuneACCESS table contains in-frame sequences only and omits some clones. Under half of the omission traces to an unresolved V gene where checked; the cause of the rest is unknown. The V and J calls and clone size come from that table; D and trimming were worked out from the DNA. The sample records over 45,000 clones, 70% to 90% of which are singletons. The ten most abundant clones make up approximately 1.6% of the sample.

The research as a whole found: High GvH to HvG T cell clonal ratios were observed in the allografts of patients with donor T cell macrochimerism. GvH clones were found in recipient bone marrow, and some of the GvH clones appeared earlier in ileal mucosa or blood, which is consistent with an intestinal mucosal origin. The conclusions were limited by the relatively low number and heterogeneity of the intestinal transplant patients. Peak levels of circulating GvH clones were associated with declines in HvG clones early after transplant.

This TCR came from a human patient who received an intestinal transplant, so some T cells may come from the graft donor. The rearranged segments are TRBV6-5 and TRBJ2-1, with 11 bases aligning to TRBD2. The source material was PBMCs, sampled 26 days after transplant. The DNA is as follows: TGTGCCAGCAGTTACCTAGCGGGGGGTTCCAATGAGCAGTTCTTC. Translated, it reads CASSYLAGGSNEQFF.